The subject of this entry is one T cell receptor (beta chain). A single count supports this clone. Its cognate antigen has yet to be identified. Base qualities are missing; no much larger clone stands one base away. This sample stems from a study of blood T cell repertoires in COVID-19 (dated by TCRdb to 2020 to 2022). Regarding the research as a whole: Collaborator samples came from the United States, Italy and Spain and covered acute and convalescent phases of COVID-19. The material from the prospective study consisted of cDNA or gDNA derived from T cells, B-cell-depleted T cells, or PBMCs. The dataset comprised deeply sampled blood TCRbeta repertoires from subjects exposed to, actively infected with, or recovered from COVID-19. The repertoires were made available in a free public database intended to serve as a resource for research on the immune response to SARS-CoV-2. The samples were drawn from the first 160 participants of the ongoing ImmuneRACE study and from roughly 1,300 subjects provided by 6 global collaborators. Sample metadata almost always included a de-identified subject ID, COVID-19 status, age in years and sex. HLA class I and class II types, where available, came from metadata supplied by the sample provider rather than from assay-based typing.

The CDR3 sequence holds 14 residues, the cysteine and phenylalanine included. The retained sequence is limited to the CDR3, 42 bases, with the frame set at the first base. From a lookup of the germline V gene, CDR1 and CDR2 are SGHVS and FNYEAQ. Between the V and J ends, shortened by 0 bases and 2 bases respectively, the junction contains 7 bases. On the study overall, not on this receptor specifically: The amount of clinical and demographic metadata varied by source and participant and was provided uncurated.

The collaborating institutions used their own protocols to collect whole blood in K2EDTA tubes. For TCRbeta analysis, collaborators shipped samples as frozen whole blood, isolated PBMCs, or DNA extracted from either of those sample types. TCRbeta CDR3 regions were amplified from genomic DNA by means of the immunoSEQ Assay, a bias-controlled multiplex PCR. On the authors' methods: The number of nucleated cells in each sample was estimated from the amplification of reference gene primers within the assay. Sequence reads were collapsed and filtered to measure the absolute abundance of every unique TCRbeta CDR3 rearrangement. For each sample, productive Simpson clonality was calculated by taking the square root of Simpson's diversity index across productive rearrangements. As stored in TCRdb, this immuneACCESS dataset retains in-frame rearrangements with V and J assigned. A fraction of the clones does not appear; measured against another copy, unresolved V genes explain less than half of the discrepancy, and the remainder lacks a known reason. The V and J calls and the clone size are those of that table, but D and trimming were determined from the DNA. This sample holds fewer than 90,000 clones; 88% were observed only once. The top ten clones comprise 1.4% of the sample.

Input material: peripheral blood. The V and J genes are TRBV7-6 and TRBJ1-1; the D segment cannot be called with confidence. This receptor was identified in a human donor in a cohort sampled during active COVID-19. Here is the DNA: TGTGCCAGCAGCTTAGCCGGGGATAACACTGAAGCTTTCTTT. Its protein reads: CASSLAGDNTEAFF.